This T cell receptor (beta chain) was documented in a study of blood T cell repertoires in COVID-19. Per the original methods: Nucleated cell number was recorded as an estimate derived from reference gene primer amplification. Assay: immunoSEQ multiplex PCR; the TCRdb copy retains only in-frame clones and omits some. That table gives V, J and clone size, and the DNA gave D and trimming. The sample holds over 250,000 clones, about 88% seen once. This CDR3 region has 16 residues. CDR1 SGDLS and CDR2 YYNGEE come from the germline V gene. J lost 2 bases, V lost 4 bases, and 10 bases had no gene match. All enrollees were roughly 18 to 89 years old and from 24 US areas. Participants had their cohort set by participant-reported clinical history.

The specimen was PBMCs or T cells enriched from blood (not recorded which). The origin of this receptor is a woman in her sixties or seventies in a cohort exposed to, infected with or recovered from COVID-19 (not recorded which). The chain joins TRBV9 to TRBJ2-5, with 8 bases that match TRBD1. The CDR3 bases are TGTGCCAGCAGCTCCGGGACAGGTAAAGGACAAGAGACCCAGTACTTC. Translating it yields CASSSGTGKGQETQYF.